This TCR beta chain came from a study of T cell repertoires in cytomegalovirus infection. About the study: Both a matching HLA type and CMV infection were indicated by public TCR beta signatures.

TCRdb itself ran the reads through MiXCR, one entry per CDR3 protein. The sample records about 310,000 distinct CDR3 sequences, 9.6% being singletons. Whole-study results and caveats: Dominating the ex vivo response were TCR beta clonotypes that were CMV-specific and HLA-C-restricted.

The CDR3 is 15 amino acids. V was cut by 2 bases and J by 1 base, with 11 bases left in between. Germline V gene sequence: CDR1 SGHTA, CDR2 FQGNSA. Many counts were recorded for this clonotype. Its antigen is as yet unknown. The sample comprised PBMCs. The genes are TRBV7-2 and TRBJ1-1; D is unclear. The source is a human donor in good health (CMV status not recorded). Some clones in this sample may be carry-over from other donors' samples. The CDR3 nucleotides read TGTGCCAGCAGCTTACTTGGACGGACGAACACTGAAGCTTTCTTT. As protein: CASSLLGRTNTEAFF.